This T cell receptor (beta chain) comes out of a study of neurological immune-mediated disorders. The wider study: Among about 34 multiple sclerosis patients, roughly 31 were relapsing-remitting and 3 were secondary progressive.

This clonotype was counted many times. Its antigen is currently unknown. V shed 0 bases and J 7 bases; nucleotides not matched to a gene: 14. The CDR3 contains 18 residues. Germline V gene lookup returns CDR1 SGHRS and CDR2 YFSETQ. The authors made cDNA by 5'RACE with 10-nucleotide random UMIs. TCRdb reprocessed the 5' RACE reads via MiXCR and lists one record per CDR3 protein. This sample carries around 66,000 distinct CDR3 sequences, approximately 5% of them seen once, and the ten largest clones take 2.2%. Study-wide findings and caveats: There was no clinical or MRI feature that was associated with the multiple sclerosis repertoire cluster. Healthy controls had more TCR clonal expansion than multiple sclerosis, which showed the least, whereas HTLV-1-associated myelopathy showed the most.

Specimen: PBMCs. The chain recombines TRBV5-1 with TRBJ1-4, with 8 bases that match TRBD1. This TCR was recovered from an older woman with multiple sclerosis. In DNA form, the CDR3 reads TGCGCCAGCAGCTTGGGGGAACAGGGGGGCGTCGGGAGTGAAAAACTGTTTTTT. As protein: CASSLGEQGGVGSEKLFF.